This T cell receptor (beta chain) appears in the sequencing data of a study of CD8+ T cells in alopecia areata. On the study more broadly: Treatment comprised oral tofacitinib, 5 to 10 mg twice daily, in treated patients. Findings and caveats of the study: Scalp clonality and expanded CD8+ clones among the top 100 showed significant decreases with tofacitinib. Higher clonality and more expanded CD8+ clones appeared in lesional than normal scalp.

Regarding treatment: oral pan-JAK inhibitor, 5-10 mg twice daily. The study team obtained lesional scalp punch biopsies and peripheral blood from alopecia areata patients. The sample holds one count of this clone. Its target is not known. The CDR3 covers 14 residues. The V gene end was trimmed by 1 base and the J gene end by 6 bases; junction bases not matched to a gene: 6. Germline V CDR1 and CDR2: SGHVS, FQNEAQ. Following extraction, RNA underwent reverse transcription to cDNA, which served as the sequencing template. Clones were read by immunoSEQ multiplex PCR, and TCRdb kept only the in-frame ones, dropping some. The sample carries 150,000 to 200,000 clones, around three fifths recorded once.

The sequencing here drew on CD4+ T cells sorted from blood, taken at week 4, from a patient treated with tofacitinib. The rearrangement links TRBV7-8 to TRBJ2-7, with TRBD2 identical over 7 bases. The TCR sequence derives from a human donor with alopecia areata. CDR3 coding DNA: TGTGCCAGCAGCTTAGTCCGGGGAGGGACCGAGCAGTACTTC. Its protein product is CASSLVRGGTEQYF.